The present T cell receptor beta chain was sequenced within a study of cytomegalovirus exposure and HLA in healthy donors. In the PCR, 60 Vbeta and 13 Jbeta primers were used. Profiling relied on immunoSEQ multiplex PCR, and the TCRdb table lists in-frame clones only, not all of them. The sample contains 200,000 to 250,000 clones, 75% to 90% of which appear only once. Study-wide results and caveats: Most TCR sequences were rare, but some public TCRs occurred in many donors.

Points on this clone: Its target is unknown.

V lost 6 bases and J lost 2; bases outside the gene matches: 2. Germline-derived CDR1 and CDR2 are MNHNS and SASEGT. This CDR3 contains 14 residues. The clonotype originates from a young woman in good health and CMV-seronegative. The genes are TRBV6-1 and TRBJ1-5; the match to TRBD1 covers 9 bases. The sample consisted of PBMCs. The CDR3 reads CASSRQGGNQPQHF. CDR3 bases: TGTGCCAGCAGCCGACAGGGGGGCAATCAGCCCCAGCATTTT.